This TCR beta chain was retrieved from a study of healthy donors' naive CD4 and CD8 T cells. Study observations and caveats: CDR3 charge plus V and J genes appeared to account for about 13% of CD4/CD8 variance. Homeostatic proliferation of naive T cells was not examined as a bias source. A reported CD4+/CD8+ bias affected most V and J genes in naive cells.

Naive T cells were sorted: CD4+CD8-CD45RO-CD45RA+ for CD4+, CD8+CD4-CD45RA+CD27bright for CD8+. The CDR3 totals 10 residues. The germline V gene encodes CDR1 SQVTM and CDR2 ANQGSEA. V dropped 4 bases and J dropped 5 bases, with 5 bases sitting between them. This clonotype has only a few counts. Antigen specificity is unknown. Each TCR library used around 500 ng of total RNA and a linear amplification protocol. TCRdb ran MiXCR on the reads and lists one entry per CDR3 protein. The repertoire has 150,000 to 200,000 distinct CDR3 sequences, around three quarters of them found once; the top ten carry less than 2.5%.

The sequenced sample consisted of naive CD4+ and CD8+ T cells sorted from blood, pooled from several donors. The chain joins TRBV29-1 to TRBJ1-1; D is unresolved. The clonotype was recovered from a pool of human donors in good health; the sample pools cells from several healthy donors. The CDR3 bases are TGCAGCGTTGGCCTAACTGAAGCTTTCTTT. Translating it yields CSVGLTEAFF.